This T cell receptor beta chain was identified during a study of CD8+CD57+ T cells in acquired aplastic anemia. Study-wide context: Recorded DNA amounts for sorted CD4+ and CD8+ cells had an average of 3.2 ug.

Profiling that covered TCR beta VDJ and CDR3 relied on genomic DNA as its template. TCRdb passed the reads through MiXCR, listing each CDR3 protein once. The table has fewer than 300,000 distinct CDR3 sequences, approximately 82% seen once. CD8+CD57+ cell expansion, shown by flow cytometry, had occurred in the patients selected for sequencing. The diagnosis in all patients was severe acquired aplastic anemia. The CDR3 covers 14 residues. Germline loops: CDR1 SGHTA, CDR2 FQGTGA. Of note for this clonotype: Its ends do not fully match the called genes, so a read error is possible.

The TCR comes from a human donor with aplastic anemia. The chain carries TRBV7-3 and TRBJ2-5; D remains ambiguous. The sequenced material came from sorted CD4+, CD8+, or CD8+CD57+ T cells (not recorded which) from PBMCs. The CDR3 nucleotides are TGTGCCACCAGCATAGGAGCCGGGCTAGACACCCAGCAGTTC. The encoded protein is CATSIGAGLDTQQF.